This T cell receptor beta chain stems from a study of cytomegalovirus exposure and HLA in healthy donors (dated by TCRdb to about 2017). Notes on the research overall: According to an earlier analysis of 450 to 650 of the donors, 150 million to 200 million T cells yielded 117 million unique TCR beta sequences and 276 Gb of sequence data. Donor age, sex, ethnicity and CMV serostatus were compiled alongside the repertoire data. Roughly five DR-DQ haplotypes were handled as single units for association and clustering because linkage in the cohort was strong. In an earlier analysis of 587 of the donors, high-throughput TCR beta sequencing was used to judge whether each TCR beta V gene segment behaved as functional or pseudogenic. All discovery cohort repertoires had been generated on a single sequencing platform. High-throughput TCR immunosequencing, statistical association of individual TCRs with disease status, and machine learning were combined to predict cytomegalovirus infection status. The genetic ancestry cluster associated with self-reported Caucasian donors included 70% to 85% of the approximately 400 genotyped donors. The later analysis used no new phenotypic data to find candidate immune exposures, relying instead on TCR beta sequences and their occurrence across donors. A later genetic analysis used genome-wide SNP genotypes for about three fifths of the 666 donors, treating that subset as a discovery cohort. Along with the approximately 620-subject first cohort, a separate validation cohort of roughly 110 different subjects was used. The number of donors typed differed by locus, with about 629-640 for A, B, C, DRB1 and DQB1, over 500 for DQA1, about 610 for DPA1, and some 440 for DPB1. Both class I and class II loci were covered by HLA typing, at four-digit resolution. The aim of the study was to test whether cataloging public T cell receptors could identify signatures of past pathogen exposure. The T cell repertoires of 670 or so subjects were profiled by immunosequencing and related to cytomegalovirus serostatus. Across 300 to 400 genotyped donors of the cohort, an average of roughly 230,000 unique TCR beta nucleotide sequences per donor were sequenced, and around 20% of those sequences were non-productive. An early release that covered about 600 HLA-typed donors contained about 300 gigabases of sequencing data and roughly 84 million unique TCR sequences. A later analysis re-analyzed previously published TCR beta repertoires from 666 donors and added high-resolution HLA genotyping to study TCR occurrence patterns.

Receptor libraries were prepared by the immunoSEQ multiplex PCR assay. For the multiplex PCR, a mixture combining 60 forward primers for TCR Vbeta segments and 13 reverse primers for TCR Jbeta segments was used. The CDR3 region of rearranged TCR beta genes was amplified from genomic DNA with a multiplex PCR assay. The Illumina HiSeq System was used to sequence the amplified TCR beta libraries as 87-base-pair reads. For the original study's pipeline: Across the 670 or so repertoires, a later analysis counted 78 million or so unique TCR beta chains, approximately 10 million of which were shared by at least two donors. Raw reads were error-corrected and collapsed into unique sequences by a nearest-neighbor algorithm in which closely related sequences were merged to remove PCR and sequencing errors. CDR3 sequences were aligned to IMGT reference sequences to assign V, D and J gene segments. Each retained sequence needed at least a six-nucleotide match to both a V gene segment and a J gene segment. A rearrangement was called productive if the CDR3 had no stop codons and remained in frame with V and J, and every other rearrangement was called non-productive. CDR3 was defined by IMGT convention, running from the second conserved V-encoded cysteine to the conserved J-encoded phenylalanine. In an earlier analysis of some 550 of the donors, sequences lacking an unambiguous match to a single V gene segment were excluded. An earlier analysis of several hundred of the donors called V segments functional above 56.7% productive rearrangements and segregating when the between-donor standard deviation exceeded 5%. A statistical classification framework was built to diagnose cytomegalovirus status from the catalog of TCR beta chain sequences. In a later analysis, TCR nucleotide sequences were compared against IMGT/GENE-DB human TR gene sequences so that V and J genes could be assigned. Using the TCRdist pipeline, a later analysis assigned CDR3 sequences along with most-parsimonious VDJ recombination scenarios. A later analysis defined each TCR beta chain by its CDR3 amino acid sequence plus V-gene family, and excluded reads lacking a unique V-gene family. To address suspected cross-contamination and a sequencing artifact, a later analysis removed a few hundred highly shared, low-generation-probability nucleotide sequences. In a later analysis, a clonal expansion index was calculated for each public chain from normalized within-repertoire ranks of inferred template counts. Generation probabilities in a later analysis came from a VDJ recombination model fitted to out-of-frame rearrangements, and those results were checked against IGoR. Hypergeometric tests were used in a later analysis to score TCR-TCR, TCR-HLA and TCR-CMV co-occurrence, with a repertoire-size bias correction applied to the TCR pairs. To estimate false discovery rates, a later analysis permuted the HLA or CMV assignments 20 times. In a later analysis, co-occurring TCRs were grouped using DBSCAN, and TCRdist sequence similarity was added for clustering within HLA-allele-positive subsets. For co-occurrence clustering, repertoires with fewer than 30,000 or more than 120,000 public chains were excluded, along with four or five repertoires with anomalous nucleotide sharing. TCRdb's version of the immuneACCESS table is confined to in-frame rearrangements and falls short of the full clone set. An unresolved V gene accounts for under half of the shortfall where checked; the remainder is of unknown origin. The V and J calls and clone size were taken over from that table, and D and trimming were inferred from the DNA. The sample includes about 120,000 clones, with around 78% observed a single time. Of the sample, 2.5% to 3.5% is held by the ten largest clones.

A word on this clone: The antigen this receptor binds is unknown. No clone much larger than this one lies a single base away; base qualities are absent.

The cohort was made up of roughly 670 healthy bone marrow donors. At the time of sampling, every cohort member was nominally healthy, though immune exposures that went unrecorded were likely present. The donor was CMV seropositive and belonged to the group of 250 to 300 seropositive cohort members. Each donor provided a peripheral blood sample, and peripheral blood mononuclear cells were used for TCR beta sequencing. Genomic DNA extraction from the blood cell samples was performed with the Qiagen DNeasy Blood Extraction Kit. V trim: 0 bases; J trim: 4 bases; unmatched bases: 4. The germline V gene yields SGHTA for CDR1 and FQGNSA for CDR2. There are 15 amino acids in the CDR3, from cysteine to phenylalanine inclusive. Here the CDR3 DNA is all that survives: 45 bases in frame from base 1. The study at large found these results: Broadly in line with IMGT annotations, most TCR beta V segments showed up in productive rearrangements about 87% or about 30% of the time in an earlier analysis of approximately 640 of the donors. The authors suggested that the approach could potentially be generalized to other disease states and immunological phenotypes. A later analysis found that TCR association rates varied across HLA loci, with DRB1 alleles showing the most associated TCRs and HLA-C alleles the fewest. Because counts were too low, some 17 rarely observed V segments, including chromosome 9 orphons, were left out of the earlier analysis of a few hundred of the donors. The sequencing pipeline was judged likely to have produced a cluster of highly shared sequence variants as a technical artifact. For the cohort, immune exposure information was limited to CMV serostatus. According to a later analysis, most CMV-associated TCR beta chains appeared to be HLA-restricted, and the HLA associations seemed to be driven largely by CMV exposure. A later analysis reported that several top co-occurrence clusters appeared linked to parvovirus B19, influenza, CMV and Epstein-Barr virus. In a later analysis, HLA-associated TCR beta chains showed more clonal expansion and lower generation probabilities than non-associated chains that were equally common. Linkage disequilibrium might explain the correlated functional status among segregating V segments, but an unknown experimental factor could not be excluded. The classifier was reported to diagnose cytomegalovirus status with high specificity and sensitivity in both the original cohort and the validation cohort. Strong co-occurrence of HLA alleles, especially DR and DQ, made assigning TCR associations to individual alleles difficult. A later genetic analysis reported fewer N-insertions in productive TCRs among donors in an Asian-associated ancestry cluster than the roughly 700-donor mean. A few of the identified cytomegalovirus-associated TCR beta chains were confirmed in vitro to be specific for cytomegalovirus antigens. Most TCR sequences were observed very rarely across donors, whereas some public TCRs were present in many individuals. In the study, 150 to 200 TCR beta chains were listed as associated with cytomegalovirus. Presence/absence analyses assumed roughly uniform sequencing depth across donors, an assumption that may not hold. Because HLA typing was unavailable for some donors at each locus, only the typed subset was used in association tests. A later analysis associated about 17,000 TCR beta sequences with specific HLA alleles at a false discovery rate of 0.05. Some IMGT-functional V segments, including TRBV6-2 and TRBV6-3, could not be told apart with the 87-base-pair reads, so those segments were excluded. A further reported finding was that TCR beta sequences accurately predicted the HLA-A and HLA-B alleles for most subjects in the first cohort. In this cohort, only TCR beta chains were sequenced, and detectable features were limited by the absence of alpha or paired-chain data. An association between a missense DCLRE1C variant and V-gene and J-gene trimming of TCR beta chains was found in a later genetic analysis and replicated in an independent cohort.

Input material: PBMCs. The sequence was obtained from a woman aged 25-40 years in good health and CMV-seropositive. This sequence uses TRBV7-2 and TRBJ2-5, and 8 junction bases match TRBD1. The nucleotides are TGTGCCAGCAGCTTAGCGGGACAGGTGGGAGAGACCCAGTACTTC. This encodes CASSLAGQVGETQYF.